This TCR beta chain was obtained from a study of blood T cell repertoires in COVID-19. Per germline, CDR1 KGHDR and CDR2 SFDVKD. V lost 4 bases to trimming and J lost 3 bases; unmatched junction nucleotides: 4. This CDR3 contains 15 residues. As processed by the authors: It was from reference gene primer amplification that nucleated cell counts were estimated. The table came from immunoSEQ multiplex PCR; TCRdb's copy has only in-frame clones and leaves some out. V, J and clone size are taken as reported in that table, and D and trimming were inferred from the DNA itself. The table lists about 150,000 clones, about four fifths of them singletons.

Sequenced: peripheral blood. The chain recombines TRBV24-1 with TRBJ2-3, with 9 nucleotides matching TRBD2. This TCR came from an older woman with acute or convalescent COVID-19. CDR3 coding DNA: TGTGCCACCAGTGACACTAGCGGGCCGACAGATACGCAGTATTTT. It is translated as CATSDTSGPTDTQYF.